This TCR beta chain was profiled in a study of CD4+ T cells in melanoma. Data came from immunoSEQ multiplex PCR; TCRdb stores just in-frame clones and leaves some out. The sample lists 9,500 to 12,000 clones; 68% were seen once. Sequences were obtained from cells from a culture (not recorded whether cultured in vitro). The sequence was obtained from a human donor with melanoma.

This CDR3 reads CASSFGLVDTGELFF. The CDR3 bases are TGTGCCAGCAGCTTTGGACTAGTCGACACCGGGGAGCTGTTTTTT. This rearrangement joins TRBV5-6 to TRBJ2-2; 7 bases fit TRBD2. Trimming at V came to 2 bases and at J to 3 bases, leaving 4 bases not matched to a gene. The CDR3 loop spans 15 amino acids. Germline V gene sequence: CDR1 SGHDT, CDR2 YYEEEE.